This entry concerns a single TCR beta chain. Its specificity is not known. This entry comes from a study of shared clonotypes between healthy human individuals. Assay used: immunoSEQ multiplex PCR; TCRdb lists only in-frame clones, some missing. Here the sample spans nearly 1 million clones, approximately 80% being singletons. Whole-study results and caveats: Larger estimated richness was generally seen in naive subsets than in memory subsets. Depth of sequencing was expected to influence donor clonotype sharing.

The sequenced material came from memory CD4+ T cells sorted from blood. Subset reported: CD45RA-negative fraction. This clonotype was sampled from a man younger than 35 in good health.

The CDR3 protein is CASSFAGGHSYEQYF. DNA for the CDR3: TGTGCCAGCAGTTTTGCGGGAGGTCACTCCTACGAGCAGTACTTC. V gene TRBV27 combines with J gene TRBJ2-7, with 8 bases lining up with TRBD2. CDR1 MNHEY and CDR2 SMNVEV come from the germline V gene (reference sequence). The CDR3 covers 15 residues. With 3 bases clipped from V and 0 bases from J, the junction kept 4 bases outside the gene matches.